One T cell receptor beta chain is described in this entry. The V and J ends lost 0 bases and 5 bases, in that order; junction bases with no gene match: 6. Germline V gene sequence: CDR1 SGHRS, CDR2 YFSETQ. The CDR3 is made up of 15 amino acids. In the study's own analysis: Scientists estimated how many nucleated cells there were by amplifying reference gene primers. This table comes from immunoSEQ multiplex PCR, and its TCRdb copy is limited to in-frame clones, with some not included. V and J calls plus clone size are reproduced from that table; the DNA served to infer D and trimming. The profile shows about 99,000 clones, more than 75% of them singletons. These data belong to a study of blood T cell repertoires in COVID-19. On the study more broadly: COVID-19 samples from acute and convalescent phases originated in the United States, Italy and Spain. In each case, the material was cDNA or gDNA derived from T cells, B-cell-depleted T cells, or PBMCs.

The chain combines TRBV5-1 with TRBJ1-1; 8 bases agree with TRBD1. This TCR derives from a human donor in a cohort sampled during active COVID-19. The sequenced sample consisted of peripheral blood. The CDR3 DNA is TGCGCCAGCAGCTTGGGTCAGGGGGCGAGGACTGAAGCTTTCTTT. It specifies CASSLGQGARTEAFF.